This entry lists 20 T cell receptor beta chains sequenced from one sample in a study of blood T cell repertoires in COVID-19. Only in-frame clones appear in the TCRdb table, and some are missing; sequencing was by immunoSEQ multiplex PCR. The sample shows fewer than 350,000 clones, less than 85% of them seen only once. The sample comprised PBMCs or T cells enriched from blood (not recorded which). The receptors originated from a woman between 50 and 59 years old who had recovered from COVID-19.

This clone has just one count. V is TRBV9 and J is TRBJ2-1; TRBD2 is a possible D gene (5 bases). There are 15 residues in the CDR3. Germline V gives CDR1 SGDLS, CDR2 YYNGEE. Between the trimmed V and J ends, which lost 0 bases and 1 base, there was a span of 8 bases. Here the CDR3 DNA reads TGTGCCAGCAGCGTAGGCCCGGGGTCCTACAATGAGCAGTTCTTC. Translating gives CASSVGPGSYNEQFF.

This chain joins TRBV29-1 and TRBJ2-5; possibly TRBD2 for D (5 bases). The CDR3 length is 13 residues. Trimming removed 0 bases at V and 4 bases at J, with 9 bases between. Germline V gene lookup returns CDR1 SQVTM and CDR2 ANQGSEA. In nucleotides, the CDR3 is TGCAGCGTTGAAGAGAGGGTTCGAGAGACCCAGTACTTC. It yields the protein CSVEERVRETQYF.

The V and J genes are TRBV7-9 and TRBJ1-1, with unresolved D. Germline V gives CDR1 SEHNR, CDR2 FQNEAQ (reference sequence). This CDR3 is built from 13 residues. Trimming removed 3 bases from V and 4 bases from J, with 9 bases in between. The CDR3 sequence: CASSLSLGTEAFF. The CDR3 region has the DNA TGTGCCAGCAGCTTGAGTCTCGGCACTGAAGCTTTCTTT.

Note on this clone: At the DNA level, this CDR3 is encoded by other sequences in the same sample as well. The chain links TRBV18 to TRBJ2-1; perhaps TRBD2 as D (6 bases). Germline-derived CDR1 and CDR2 are KGHSH and LQKENI. V dropped 0 bases and J dropped 0 bases, with 9 bases sitting between them. There are 16 residues in the CDR3. Here the CDR3 DNA reads TGTGCCAGCTCACCACCTAGCGGCAGCTCCTACAATGAGCAGTTCTTC. Protein sequence: CASSPPSGSSYNEQFF.

This clone was found once. This chain connects TRBV18 to TRBJ1-1; D gene uncertain. The CDR3 has 14 residues. Germline V gene lookup returns CDR1 KGHSH and CDR2 LQKENI. Deletions cut 5 bases from V and 1 base from J, with 11 bases between. DNA for the CDR3: TGTGCCAGCTCATCCCCGAGGCAGAACACTGAAGCTTTCTTT. It encodes CASSSPRQNTEAFF.

This rearrangement joins TRBV7-9 to TRBJ1-2; TRBD1 agrees at 7 bases. Germline lookup yields CDR1 SEHNR and CDR2 FQNEAQ (reference sequence). With V trimmed by 5 bases and J by 4 bases, 16 bases remained unmatched. CDR3 length: 17 amino acids. The CDR3 bases are TGTGCCAGCAGCCGCGGTGGAGGGGGCACCGGAGGCTATGGCTACACCTTC. Translating it yields CASSRGGGGTGGYGYTF.

The chain joins TRBV4-1 to TRBJ1-2; 7 bases are shared with TRBD1. Germline loops: CDR1 MGHRA, CDR2 YSYEKL. Trimming cost V 0 bases and J 8 bases; bases outside gene matches: 12. CDR3 size: 16 residues. DNA for the CDR3: TGCGCCAGCAGCCAAGATCGCGGACAGGCCTTGCTGGGCTACACCTTC. Residues: CASSQDRGQALLGYTF.

The J gene is TRBJ1-6, the V gene TRBV11-1; D is unclear. Trimming removed 1 base at V and 7 bases at J, with 5 bases between. The CDR3 contains 13 residues. Germline V gene data show CDR1 as SGHAT and CDR2 as FQDESV (reference sequence). CDR3 amino acids: CASSLEPNSPLHF. In DNA, the CDR3 is TGTGCCAGCAGCTTAGAGCCGAATTCACCCCTCCACTTT.

The chain links TRBV7-6 to TRBJ2-1, with 13 positions matching TRBD2. The junction had 4 bases not matched to a gene; V was cut back by 4 bases and J by 7 bases. The CDR3 is 15 amino acids. Per the germline V gene, CDR1 is SGHVS and CDR2 is FNYEAQ. CDR3 DNA: TGTGCCAGCAGCTCACTAGCGGGAGGGGAAAATGAGCAGTTCTTC. This codes for CASSSLAGGENEQFF.

V gene TRBV5-1 combines with J gene TRBJ1-4; no definite D call. This CDR3 has 12 amino acids. The germline CDR1 and CDR2 sequences are SGHRS and YFSETQ. V was shortened by 0 bases and J by 12 bases, with 9 bases between the two germline ends. The CDR3 sequence is CASSLDTEELFF. Written as DNA, the CDR3 is TGCGCCAGCAGCTTGGATACGGAGGAACTGTTTTTT.

The CDR3 DNA is TGTGCCAGCAGTTACCCTCAGGGGGCGGACACTGAAGCTTTCTTT. Protein sequence: CASSYPQGADTEAFF. The V and J genes are TRBV6-6 and TRBJ1-1, with 8 positions matching TRBD1. This CDR3 is built from 15 residues. The germline V gene has CDR1 MNHNY and CDR2 SVGAGI (reference sequence). The V and J ends lost 2 bases and 3 bases, in that order; junction bases with no gene match: 5.

Concerning this clone itself: Other DNA sequences from this sample encode an identical CDR3 as well. The chain uses TRBV5-1 and TRBJ2-2; D is unresolved. The V gene lost 0 bases and the J gene lost 0 bases, with 6 bases spanning the gap. CDR1 SGHRS and CDR2 YFSETQ come from the germline V gene. The CDR3 runs 15 residues. CDR3 residues: CASSLGQTNTGELFF. Written as DNA, the CDR3 is TGCGCCAGCAGCTTGGGGCAGACGAACACCGGGGAGCTGTTTTTT.

This chain joins TRBV3-1 (or the pseudogene TRBV3-2) and TRBJ2-7; tentatively, D is TRBD2 (6 bases). CDR1 is LGHDT and CDR2 is YNNKEL in the germline V gene (reference sequence). Trimming removed 4 bases from V and 3 bases from J, with 13 bases in between. The CDR3 extends over 14 amino acids. Here the CDR3 DNA reads TGTGCCAGCAGCCCCGGGGGTGGCGTCTACGAGCAGTACTTC. It is translated as CASSPGGGVYEQYF.

In its sample, this clone was seen a few times. The rearrangement joins TRBV27 to TRBJ2-7, with a possible D match to TRBD2 (10 bases). Germline CDR1 is MNHEY and CDR2 is SMNVEV (reference sequence). The V end was cut by 5 bases, the J end by 2 bases, with 25 bases between. The CDR3 covers 18 residues. CDR3 in amino acids: CASSPRQGESGRAYEQYF. The CDR3 coding sequence is TGTGCCAGCAGTCCTCGACAGGGGGAAAGCGGGAGGGCCTACGAGCAGTACTTC.

The chain links TRBV18 to TRBJ1-5; D ambiguous. Germline V gene sequence: CDR1 KGHSH, CDR2 LQKENI. V shed 4 bases and J shed 0 bases, with 7 bases lying between them. There are 14 residues in the CDR3. This CDR3 reads CASSRGYSNQPQHF. CDR3 nucleotide sequence: TGTGCCAGCTCACGAGGCTATAGCAATCAGCCCCAGCATTTT. Using reference TRBV18 and TRBJ1-5 for the parts outside the CDR3, the full variable domain is NAGVMQNPRHLVRRRGQEARLRCSPMKGHSHVYWYRQLPEEGLKFMVYLQKENIIDESGMPKERFSAEFPKEGPSILRIQQVVRGDSAAYFCASSRGYSNQPQHFGDGTRLSIL.

The chain uses TRBV3-1 (or the pseudogene TRBV3-2) and TRBJ1-6; TRBD1 agrees at 8 bases. The CDR3 has 17 residues. V shed 0 bases, J shed 10 bases, and the junction held 11 bases outside the gene matches. Germline values: CDR1 LGHDT, CDR2 YNNKEL (reference sequence). The CDR3 region has the DNA TGTGCCAGCAGCCAAGATTCACGGACAGGGTCACGGTCACCCCTCCACTTT. It yields the protein CASSQDSRTGSRSPLHF.

The rearrangement uses TRBV30 and TRBJ2-3, with a tentative D call TRBD1 (6 bases). The germline V gene has CDR1 GTSNPN and CDR2 SVGIG (reference sequence). Trimming cost V 3 bases and J 6 bases, with 10 bases left between them. This CDR3 contains 12 residues. CDR3 protein: CAWSLQGDTQYF. DNA for the CDR3: TGTGCCTGGAGCCTCCAGGGGGATACGCAGTATTTT.

The chain joins TRBV19 to TRBJ2-1, with 15 bases aligning to TRBD2. From germline, CDR1 is LNHDA and CDR2 SQIVND (reference sequence). V dropped 4 bases and J dropped 9; count of bases not matched to a gene: 7. The CDR3 is made up of 16 amino acids. This chain's CDR3 is CASSRGLAGGQGEQFF. The CDR3 nucleotides are TGTGCCAGTAGTAGAGGACTAGCGGGGGGGCAGGGTGAGCAGTTCTTC.

V gene TRBV14 combines with J gene TRBJ1-1, with D possibly being TRBD1 (5 bases). V was cut by 6 bases and J by 0 bases, with 14 bases left in between. The CDR3 length is 15 residues. Germline lookup yields CDR1 SGHDN and CDR2 FVKESK. DNA of the CDR3: TGTGCCAGCAGGACAGTCGCTGGAGTGAACACTGAAGCTTTCTTT. Protein: CASRTVAGVNTEAFF.

This clone has just a few counts. The rearrangement uses TRBV6-2 or TRBV6-3 and TRBJ1-1; D may be TRBD1 (5 bases). Germline-derived CDR1 and CDR2 are MNHEY and SVGEGT. The germline V and J ends were trimmed by 2 bases and 1 base, with 17 bases remaining between them. The length of the CDR3 is 17 residues. The CDR3 protein is CASSYRASWGSNTEAFF. As DNA, the CDR3 is TGTGCCAGCAGTTACCGGGCAAGTTGGGGCTCGAACACTGAAGCTTTCTTT.